This TCR beta chain was found in a study of T cells after yellow fever vaccination. Findings and caveats of the study: A limited proportion of clonotypes was detected within both the CD4 and CD8 compartments.

To note about this clonotype: Its antigen is currently unknown.

A process of 5'RACE template switching, which added a universal primer site and UMIs, was used to make TCR cDNA. MiXCR was run by TCRdb on the 5' RACE reads, yielding one entry per CDR3 protein. The table includes some 110,000 distinct CDR3 sequences, 7% to 8.5% detected once. CDR3 size: 13 residues. Trimming removed 2 bases from V and 6 bases from J, with 12 bases in between. Looked up from germline, CDR1 is SGHTS and CDR2 is YDEGEE. The TCR comes from a man aged 30 to 45 who received the YFV17D yellow fever vaccine. The chain carries TRBV5-8 and TRBJ2-7; D may be TRBD2 (6 bases). This sample comprised CD8+ T cells sorted from PBMCs, obtained 45 days after the yellow fever booster vaccination. As DNA, the CDR3 is TGTGCCAGCAGCTTTCGCGGGGCCGGCGAGCAGTACTTC. Translating it yields CASSFRGAGEQYF.